The 22 T cell receptor beta chains below all came from one sample that was sequenced in a study of T cell changes during pregnancy in multiple sclerosis. Clones were read by immunoSEQ multiplex PCR, and TCRdb kept only the in-frame ones, dropping some. The sample shows 60,000 to 75,000 clones, about nine tenths of them seen only once. The sample in question was peripheral blood, obtained in the second trimester of pregnancy. All receptors come from a female donor with multiple sclerosis, enrolled in a pregnancy study.

The chain uses TRBV5-6 and TRBJ2-4, with D unclear. The length of the CDR3 is 13 residues. V gave up 2 bases and J gave up 11 bases, with 14 bases separating them. Germline V CDR1 and CDR2: SGHDT, YYEEEE. The CDR3, as DNA: TGTGCCAGCAGCTTATTAGTTCTTCGTGTTCAGTACTTC. Protein product: CASSLLVLRVQYF.

The gene calls are TRBV11-1 and TRBJ2-3; possibly TRBD1 for D (6 bases). The CDR3 runs to 12 residues. The germline V and J ends were trimmed by 4 bases and 6 bases, with 8 bases remaining between them. Germline lookup yields CDR1 SGHAT and CDR2 FQDESV (reference sequence). DNA of the CDR3: TGTGCCAGCAGCTCAGGGGAGGATACGCAGTATTTT. Translation gives CASSSGEDTQYF. Filled out from reference TRBV11-1 and TRBJ2-3, the complete variable domain reads EAEVAQSPRYKITEKSQAVAFWCDPISGHATLYWYRQILGQGPELLVQFQDESVVDDSQLPKDRFSAERLKGVDSTLKIQPAELGDSAMYLCASSSGEDTQYFGPGTRLTVL.

The chain combines TRBV7-3 with TRBJ2-3; D gene ambiguous. CDR1 and CDR2 from the germline V gene are SGHTA and FQGTGA. Trimming stripped 1 base from V and 0 bases from J, with 8 bases between. The CDR3 is made up of 15 amino acids. The CDR3 here is CASSLNTGSTDTQYF. CDR3 bases: TGTGCCAGCAGCTTAAACACGGGTAGCACAGATACGCAGTATTTT.

J is TRBJ2-7 and V is TRBV11-3, with D possibly matching TRBD1 (5 bases). The CDR3 is 14 residues long. Trimming took off 6 bases at V and 2 bases at J, with 14 bases between the two ends. The germline gives CDR1 SGHNT, CDR2 YENEEA. CDR3 in amino acids: CASRQRGGTYEQYF. CDR3 nucleotides: TGTGCCAGCAGGCAAAGGGGTGGAACCTACGAGCAGTACTTC.

V gene TRBV6-1 combines with J gene TRBJ2-5, with 7 bases identical to TRBD1. The J call may be faulty, since TRBJ2-7 better matches the DNA end. Germline CDR1 MNHNS, CDR2 SASEGT. The CDR3 covers 15 residues. The CDR3 is CASSDPGQSSYEQYF. The DNA for the CDR3 is TGTGCCAGCAGTGATCCGGGACAGTCCTCCTACGAGCAGTACTTC.

The CDR3, as DNA: TGTGCCAGCAGCCATCCCCCGGGGGGGGTGTTAGGCACCGGGGAGCTGTTTTTT. This translates into CASSHPPGGVLGTGELFF. V usage is TRBV5-6 and J usage is TRBJ2-2; TRBD2 agrees at 8 bases. From germline, CDR1 is SGHDT and CDR2 YYEEEE. The CDR3 loop spans 18 amino acids. The trim removed 4 bases at V and 4 bases at J, leaving 15 bases unmatched.

The chain employs TRBV10-3 and TRBJ1-3; D gene uncertain. Germline V gene lookup returns CDR1 ENHRY and CDR2 SYGVKD. The V end lost 9 bases, the J end lost 0 bases, and 6 bases lay between the germline ends. The CDR3 extends over 12 amino acids. CDR3 protein: CAIQSSGNTIYF. CDR3 bases: TGTGCCATACAGAGCTCTGGAAACACCATATATTTT.

This rearrangement joins TRBV28 to TRBJ1-2; a weak D match, TRBD1 (5 bases). This CDR3 region has 13 residues. Per the germline V gene, CDR1 is MDHEN and CDR2 is SYDVKM. V was pared by 3 bases and J by 8 bases, with 13 bases between. The CDR3 DNA follows: TGTGCCAGCAGTTTGCCAGGGCTCTCCGGCTACACCTTC. Amino acids: CASSLPGLSGYTF.

V usage is TRBV2 and J usage is TRBJ2-5; D is possibly TRBD2 (6 bases). The CDR3 totals 12 residues. V lost 7 bases to trimming and J lost 7 bases, with 13 bases between them. The germline V gene has CDR1 SNHLY and CDR2 FYNNEI. The CDR3 is CASTGGSGTQYF. In nucleotides, the CDR3 is TGTGCCAGCACCGGAGGGTCTGGGACCCAGTACTTC.

V usage is TRBV5-1 and J usage is TRBJ2-5; 7 positions match TRBD1. The CDR3 contains 13 residues. Germline V gives CDR1 SGHRS, CDR2 YFSETQ. V was clipped by 5 bases and J by 5 bases; unmatched bases: 6. The CDR3: CASRGQPGETQYF. The CDR3, as DNA: TGCGCCAGCAGGGGACAGCCAGGCGAGACCCAGTACTTC.

V usage is TRBV18 and J usage is TRBJ2-1; the match to TRBD2 covers 9 bases. V trimming: 2 bases; J trimming: 0 bases; junction bases outside the gene matches: 11. This CDR3 is 19 amino acids long. Germline CDR1 is KGHSH and CDR2 is LQKENI. The CDR3 loop is CASSPVAGTSLSSYNEQFF. CDR3 coding DNA: TGTGCCAGCTCACCAGTCGCCGGGACTAGCCTTAGCTCCTACAATGAGCAGTTCTTC.

The V gene is TRBV27, the J gene TRBJ1-4; 8 nucleotides agree with TRBD1. J gave up 7 bases and V 3 bases, and 19 bases lay outside the gene matches. The length of the CDR3 is 19 residues. CDR1 is MNHEY, CDR2 SMNVEV, per germline (reference sequence). The CDR3 reads CASSLSGQGNGESGEKLFF. DNA of the CDR3: TGTGCCAGCAGTTTGTCCGGACAGGGCAACGGGGAATCGGGTGAAAAACTGTTTTTT.

The V gene is TRBV6-1, the J gene TRBJ2-7; perhaps TRBD2 as D (5 bases). The germline V gene has CDR1 MNHNS and CDR2 SASEGT. CDR3 size: 15 residues. Trimming cost V 3 bases and J 2 bases, with 14 bases left between them. CDR3 in DNA: TGTGCCAGCAGTGAGGCCGAGGGATTCGCCTACGAGCAGTACTTC. Residues: CASSEAEGFAYEQYF.

The rearrangement joins TRBV30 to TRBJ2-5, with D perhaps TRBD1 (6 bases). CDR1 GTSNPN and CDR2 SVGIG come from the germline V gene (reference sequence). The V end lost 4 bases, the J end lost 2 bases, and 8 bases lay between the germline ends. There are 12 residues in the CDR3. This chain's CDR3 is CAWTTGQETQYF. The CDR3 coding sequence is TGTGCCTGGACAACAGGGCAAGAGACCCAGTACTTC.

J is TRBJ2-4 and V is TRBV30; TRBD2 matches at 7 bases. The CDR3 is 14 residues long. Germline V lookup: CDR1 GTSNPN, CDR2 SVGIG (reference sequence). J lost 4 bases, V lost 6 bases, and 9 bases had no gene match. The CDR3 protein is CACAGDSIKNIQYF. For the CDR3, the DNA is TGTGCCTGTGCGGGAGATTCTATTAAAAACATTCAGTACTTC.

The chain recombines TRBV6-6 with TRBJ2-7; perhaps TRBD1 as D (5 bases). Germline loops: CDR1 MNHNY, CDR2 SVGAGI (reference sequence). This CDR3 comprises 13 residues. V lost 6 bases, J lost 2 bases, and 11 bases lay in between. The CDR3 sequence is CASRRSTAYEQYF. CDR3 in DNA: TGTGCCAGCAGACGCTCGACAGCCTACGAGCAGTACTTC.

This clone occurred once. The gene calls are TRBV5-5 and TRBJ2-2; 8 nucleotides match TRBD1. The V and J ends lost 0 bases and 7 bases, in that order; junction bases with no gene match: 8. The CDR3 sequence is 16 residues long. Per germline, CDR1 SGHKS and CDR2 YYEKEE (reference sequence). CDR3 DNA: TGTGCCAGCAGCTTGGGCTTTCAGGGGGCTGGCGGGGAGCTGTTTTTT. It yields the protein CASSLGFQGAGGELFF.

The chain carries TRBV5-4 and TRBJ2-3, with 9 bases that match TRBD2. The CDR3 consists of 15 residues. The germline V gene encodes CDR1 SGHNT and CDR2 YYREEE (reference sequence). J gave up 2 bases and V 4 bases, and 5 bases lay outside the gene matches. The CDR3 loop reads CASSRTSENTDTQYF. In DNA form, the CDR3 reads TGTGCCAGCAGCCGGACTAGCGAAAACACAGATACGCAGTATTTT.

The chain combines TRBV7-9 with TRBJ1-1; 7 nucleotides match TRBD1. V gave up 5 bases and J gave up 3 bases; unmatched junction bases: 6. The length of the CDR3 is 14 residues. CDR1 is SEHNR, CDR2 FQNEAQ, per germline (reference sequence). CDR3 DNA: TGTGCCAGCAGCCGTACAGGGGCTGACACTGAAGCTTTCTTT. Its protein is CASSRTGADTEAFF.

The chain employs TRBV6-6 and TRBJ2-1; a weak D match, TRBD2 (6 bases). The CDR3 totals 16 residues. Germline V gene lookup returns CDR1 MNHNY and CDR2 SVGAGI (reference sequence). V was clipped by 4 bases and J by 2 bases, with 15 bases between them. DNA for the CDR3: TGTGCCAGCAGTTTCCCGTCCGGGGAGGCCTACAATGAGCAGTTCTTC. Its translation is CASSFPSGEAYNEQFF.

This clone was recorded once. The J gene is TRBJ2-1, the V gene TRBV6-5; D unresolved. Deletions cut 2 bases from V and 2 bases from J, with 7 bases between. Germline V CDR1 and CDR2: MNHEY, SVGAGI. The CDR3 length is 14 residues. CDR3 bases: TGTGCCAGCAGTTACAGCGTTGCCTACAATGAGCAGTTCTTC. Its protein is CASSYSVAYNEQFF.

The chain joins TRBV5-1 to TRBJ1-4; D not resolved. The V gene's germline CDR1 is SGHRS and CDR2 YFSETQ. The CDR3 has 15 amino acids. The germline V and J ends were trimmed by 0 bases and 2 bases, with 8 bases remaining between them. Written as DNA, the CDR3 is TGCGCCAGCAGCTTGGACCCTAGGACTAATGAAAAACTGTTTTTT. Translated, it gives CASSLDPRTNEKLFF.